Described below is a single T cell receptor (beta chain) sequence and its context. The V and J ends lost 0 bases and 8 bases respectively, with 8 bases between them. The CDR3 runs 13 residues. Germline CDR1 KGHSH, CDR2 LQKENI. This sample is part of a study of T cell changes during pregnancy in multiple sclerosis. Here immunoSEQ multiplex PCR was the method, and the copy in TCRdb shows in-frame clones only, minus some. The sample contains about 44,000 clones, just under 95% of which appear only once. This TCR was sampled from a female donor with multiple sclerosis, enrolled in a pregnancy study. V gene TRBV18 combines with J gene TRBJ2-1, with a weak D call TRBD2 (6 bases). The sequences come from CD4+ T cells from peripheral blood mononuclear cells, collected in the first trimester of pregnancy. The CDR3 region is CASSPPGGYEQFF. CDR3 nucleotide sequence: TGTGCCAGCTCACCACCGGGGGGATATGAGCAGTTCTTC.